This T cell receptor (beta chain) was observed in a study of identical twins. Points from the study as a whole: Researchers reported weaker excess twin sharing in beta out-of-frame sequences. For cord blood, abundant beta clonotypes had fewer insertions, unlike memory repertoires, which showed none.

This clonotype was detected only a few times. What it binds is unknown. A universal primer site was incorporated via template switching, and the cDNA contained unique molecular identifiers. TCRdb redid the calling of the 5' RACE reads with MiXCR, one entry per CDR3 protein. The sample yields over 500,000 distinct CDR3 sequences, 22% seen once. The sample was also reused in another study, on T cells expressing NK-cell markers. As reported in that work: Among the eight sequenced donors, seven tested HCMV-seropositive and one tested seronegative.

The TCR originated in a woman between 18 and 30 years old in good health. Source material: CD4+ T cells sorted from blood.

The CDR3, as DNA: TGCAGCGTGGCTCCCCGGAGCCCCCCTGACAATGAGCAGTTCTTC. Amino acid sequence: CSVAPRSPPDNEQFF. This chain links TRBV29-1 with TRBJ2-1; D is unclear. The CDR3 has 15 amino acids. The V and J ends lost 6 bases and 5 bases respectively, with 20 bases between them. Germline values: CDR1 SQVTM, CDR2 ANQGSEA.